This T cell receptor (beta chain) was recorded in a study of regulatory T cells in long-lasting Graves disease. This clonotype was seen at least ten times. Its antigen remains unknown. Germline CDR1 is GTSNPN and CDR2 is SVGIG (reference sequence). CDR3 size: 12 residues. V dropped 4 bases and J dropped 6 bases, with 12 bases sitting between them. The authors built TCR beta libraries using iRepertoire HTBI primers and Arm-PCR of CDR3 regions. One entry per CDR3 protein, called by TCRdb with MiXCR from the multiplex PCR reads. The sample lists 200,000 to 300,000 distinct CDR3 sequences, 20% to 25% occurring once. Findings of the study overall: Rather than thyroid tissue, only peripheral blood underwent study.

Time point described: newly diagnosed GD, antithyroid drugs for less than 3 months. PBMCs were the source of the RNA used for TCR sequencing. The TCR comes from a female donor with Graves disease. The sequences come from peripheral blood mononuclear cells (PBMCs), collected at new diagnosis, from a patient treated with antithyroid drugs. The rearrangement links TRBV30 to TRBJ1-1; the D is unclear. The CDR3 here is CAWNKVVAEAFF. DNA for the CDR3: TGTGCCTGGAACAAGGTAGTCGCTGAAGCTTTCTTT.